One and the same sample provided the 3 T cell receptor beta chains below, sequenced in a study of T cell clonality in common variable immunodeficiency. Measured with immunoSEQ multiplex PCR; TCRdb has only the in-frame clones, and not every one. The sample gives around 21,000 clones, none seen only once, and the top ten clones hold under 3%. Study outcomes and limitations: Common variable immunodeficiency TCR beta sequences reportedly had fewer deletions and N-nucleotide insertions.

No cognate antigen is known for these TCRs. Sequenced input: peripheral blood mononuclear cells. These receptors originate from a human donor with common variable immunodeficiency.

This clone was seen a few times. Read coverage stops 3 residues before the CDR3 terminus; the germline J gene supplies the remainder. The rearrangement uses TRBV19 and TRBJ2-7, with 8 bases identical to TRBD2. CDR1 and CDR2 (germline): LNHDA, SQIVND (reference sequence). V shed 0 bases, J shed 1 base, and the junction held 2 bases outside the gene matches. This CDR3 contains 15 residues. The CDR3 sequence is CASSIEREVSYEQYF. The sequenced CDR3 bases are TGTGCCAGTAGTATAGAGCGGGAGGTGTCCTACGAG.

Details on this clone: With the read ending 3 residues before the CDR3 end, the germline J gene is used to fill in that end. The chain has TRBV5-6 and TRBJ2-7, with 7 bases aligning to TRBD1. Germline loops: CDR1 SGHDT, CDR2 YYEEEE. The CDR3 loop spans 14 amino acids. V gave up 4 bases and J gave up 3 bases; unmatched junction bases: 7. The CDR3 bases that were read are TGTGCCAGCAGCACAGGGGTGGGCATCTACGAG. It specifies CASSTGVGIYE. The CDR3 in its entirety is CASSTGVGIYEQYF.

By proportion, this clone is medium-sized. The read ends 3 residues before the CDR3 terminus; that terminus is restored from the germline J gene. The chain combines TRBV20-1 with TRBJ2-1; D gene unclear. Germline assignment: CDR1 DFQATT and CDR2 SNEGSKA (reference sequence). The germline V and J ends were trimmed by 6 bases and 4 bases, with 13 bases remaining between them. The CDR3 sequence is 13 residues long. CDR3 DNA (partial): TGCAGTGCCCTGCCCAGCGAGTACAATGAG. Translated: CSALPSEYNE. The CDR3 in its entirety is CSALPSEYNEQFF.